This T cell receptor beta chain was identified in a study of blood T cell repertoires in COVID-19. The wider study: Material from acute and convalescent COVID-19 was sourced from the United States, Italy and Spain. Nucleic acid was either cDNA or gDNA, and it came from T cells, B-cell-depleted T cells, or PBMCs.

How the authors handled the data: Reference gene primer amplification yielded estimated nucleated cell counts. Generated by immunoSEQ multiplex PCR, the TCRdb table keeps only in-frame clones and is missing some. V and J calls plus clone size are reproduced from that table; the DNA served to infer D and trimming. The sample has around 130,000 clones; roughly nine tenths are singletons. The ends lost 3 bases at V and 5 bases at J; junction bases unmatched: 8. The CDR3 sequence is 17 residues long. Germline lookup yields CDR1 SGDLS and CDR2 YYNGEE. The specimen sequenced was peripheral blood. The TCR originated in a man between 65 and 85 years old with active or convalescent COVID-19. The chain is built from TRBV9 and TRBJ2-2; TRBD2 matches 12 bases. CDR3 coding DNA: TGTGCCAGCAGCGCCAGACTAGCGGGAGATGGTACCGGGGAGCTGTTTTTT. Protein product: CASSARLAGDGTGELFF.